The clone carrying this T cell receptor (beta chain) was counted a single time. Its antigen is unknown. This entry comes from a study of vaccination effects on CD4 cells after COVID-19. The table came from immunoSEQ multiplex PCR; TCRdb's copy has only in-frame clones and leaves some out. The sample has 71,000 or so clones; around 72% are singletons. Expansion of antigen-specific CD4+ T cells with viral peptide pools was carried out by the ViraFEST assay before sequencing. The authors isolated CD4+ T cells after more than eight days of culture. All vaccine recipients tested negative for nucleocapsid antibodies and had never contracted SARS-CoV-2 infection. The TCR comes from a human donor who received a COVID-19 vaccine. The material sequenced was CD4+ T cells from PBMCs cultured with HCoV-OC43 spike peptides, taken before COVID-19 vaccination. Subset meaning: HCoV-OC43 spike overlapping peptide pool stimulation.

Here the CDR3 DNA reads TGCGCCAGCAGCCATCCCACAGGGTTCGAGACCCAGTACTTC. Translation: CASSHPTGFETQYF. The V gene is TRBV4-1, the J gene TRBJ2-5, with D tentatively TRBD1 (6 bases). The V gene lost 3 bases and the J gene lost 5 bases, with 13 bases spanning the gap. The CDR3 runs 14 residues. Germline CDR1 MGHRA, CDR2 YSYEKL.